This T cell receptor beta chain comes out of a study of cytomegalovirus exposure and HLA in healthy donors. Study-level findings and limits: Many donors shared some public TCRs, even though most TCR sequences were rare. Confirmation was obtained in vitro that three CMV-associated chains are specific for CMV antigens. The study designated some 180 TCR beta chains cytomegalovirus-associated.

The germline CDR1 and CDR2 sequences are SGHTA and FQGNSA. This CDR3 region has 14 residues. Trimming removed 5 bases from V and 4 bases from J; junction bases left unmatched: 8. As to this clone: Its antigen is as yet unknown.

This table comes from immunoSEQ multiplex PCR, and its TCRdb copy is limited to in-frame clones, with some not included. The sample consists of roughly 70,000 clones, approximately 95% of them appearing once. This sequence joins TRBV7-2 and TRBJ2-7; 7 nucleotides align to TRBD2. The sequenced sample was PBMCs. This sequence originates from a man in his late teens or twenties in good health and CMV-seropositive. As DNA, the CDR3 is TGTGCCAGCAGCGCGAGCTTAGCGGGTTACGAGCAGTACTTC. It translates to CASSASLAGYEQYF. Full variable domain (rest looked up from reference TRBV7-2 and TRBJ2-7): GAGVSQSPSNKVTEKGKDVELRCDPISGHTALYWYRQSLGQGLEFLIYFQGNSAPDKSGLPSDRFSAERTGGSVSTLTIQRTQQEDSAVYLCASSASLAGYEQYFGPGTRLTVT.